What follows are 30 T cell receptor beta chains derived from one specimen sequenced in a study of blood T cell repertoires in COVID-19. The repertoire was sequenced with immunoSEQ multiplex PCR; TCRdb's copy has only in-frame clones and lacks some. The sample includes around 95,000 clones, approximately 87% seen only once; the top ten take more than 10%. The sequenced sample was peripheral blood. Source of these receptors: a human donor in a cohort sampled during active COVID-19.

The chain carries TRBV27 and TRBJ2-1; maybe TRBD1 (6 bases). CDR1 is MNHEY and CDR2 is SMNVEV in the germline V gene (reference sequence). The V end lost 6 bases, the J end lost 9 bases, and 18 bases lay between the germline ends. The CDR3 spans 14 residues. The CDR3 region is CASRLLKQGFEQFF. The CDR3 nucleotides read TGTGCCAGCAGGCTTCTAAAACAGGGCTTTGAGCAGTTCTTC.

The chain links TRBV7-2 to TRBJ2-7, with TRBD2 identical over 9 bases. The CDR3 extends over 15 amino acids. In germline, CDR1 is SGHTA, CDR2 FQGNSA. J lost 4 bases, V lost 5 bases, and 9 bases had no gene match. The CDR3 region is CASSPRLAGGYEQYF. The CDR3 coding sequence is TGTGCCAGCAGCCCCAGGCTGGCGGGAGGGTACGAGCAGTACTTC. Using reference TRBV7-2 and TRBJ2-7 for the parts outside the CDR3, the full variable domain is GAGVSQSPSNKVTEKGKDVELRCDPISGHTALYWYRQSLGQGLEFLIYFQGNSAPDKSGLPSDRFSAERTGGSVSTLTIQRTQQEDSAVYLCASSPRLAGGYEQYFGPGTRLTVT.

The rearrangement joins TRBV19 to TRBJ1-3; maybe TRBD1 (6 bases). Germline V gives CDR1 LNHDA, CDR2 SQIVND (reference sequence). With 5 bases removed from V and 0 bases from J, the gap between germline ends came to 11 bases. The CDR3 consists of 15 residues. CDR3 amino acids: CASSRDTASGNTIYF. The CDR3 nucleotides are TGTGCCAGTAGTCGGGACACCGCCTCTGGAAACACCATATATTTT.

The chain employs TRBV6-5 and TRBJ2-5; no firm D call. Per germline, CDR1 MNHEY and CDR2 SVGAGI. This CDR3 region has 11 residues. Trimming removed 6 bases from V and 3 bases from J, with 5 bases in between. The CDR3 DNA sequence: TGTGCCAGCAGGTCCAAAGAGACCCAGTACTTC. Its translation: CASRSKETQYF.

The chain carries TRBV11-2 and TRBJ2-1; TRBD2 matches at 13 bases. V was pared by 5 bases and J by 4 bases, with 14 bases of the junction left unmatched. This CDR3 region has 19 residues. Germline CDR1 SGHAT, CDR2 FQNNGV. The CDR3 loop reads CASSLRSTSGGPFYNEQFF. The CDR3 nucleotides are TGTGCCAGCAGCCTCAGATCGACTAGCGGGGGGCCCTTTTACAATGAGCAGTTCTTC.

The V call is TRBV7-8, the J call TRBJ2-1; no firm D call. The germline CDR1 and CDR2 sequences are SGHVS and FQNEAQ. The V and J ends lost 5 bases and 8 bases respectively, with 16 bases between them. The CDR3 consists of 14 residues. CDR3 nucleotide sequence: TGTGCCAGCAGCATACCGACACTGTTGGATGAGCAGTTCTTC. Residues: CASSIPTLLDEQFF.

The chain combines TRBV10-1 with TRBJ1-5; possible D gene TRBD1, 6 bases. V was trimmed by 3 bases and J by 6 bases, leaving 12 bases between them. The length of the CDR3 is 14 residues. Germline V CDR1 and CDR2: WNHNN, SYGVQD (reference sequence). The DNA for the CDR3 is TGCGCCAGCAGTGATGGGGGCGCAGGTCAGCCCCAGCATTTT. This codes for CASSDGGAGQPQHF.

This chain connects TRBV9 to TRBJ2-2; D possibly corresponds to TRBD2 (5 bases). This CDR3 contains 16 residues. The V end lost 0 bases, the J end lost 4 bases, and 13 bases lay between the germline ends. Germline CDR1 is SGDLS and CDR2 is YYNGEE. This chain's CDR3 is CASSVGLRVPTGELFF. CDR3 bases: TGTGCCAGCAGCGTAGGTTTGAGGGTCCCCACCGGGGAGCTGTTTTTT.

The J gene is TRBJ2-3, the V gene TRBV9; D possibly corresponds to TRBD2 (7 bases). CDR3 length: 17 amino acids. The V gene lost 0 bases and the J gene lost 1 base, with 15 bases spanning the gap. Germline loops: CDR1 SGDLS, CDR2 YYNGEE. The CDR3 spells CASSVDGAGARTDTQYF. The CDR3 DNA follows: TGTGCCAGCAGCGTAGATGGGGCGGGGGCTCGCACAGATACGCAGTATTTT. Variable domain in full (rest from reference TRBV9 and TRBJ2-3): DSGVTQTPKHLITATGQRVTLRCSPRSGDLSVYWYQQSLDQGLQFLIQYYNGEERAKGNILERFSAQQFPDLHSELNLSSLELGDSALYFCASSVDGAGARTDTQYFGPGTRLTVL.

The J gene is TRBJ1-4, the V gene TRBV5-4; unclear D gene. The germline V and J ends were trimmed by 3 bases and 8 bases, with 14 bases remaining between them. CDR3 length: 14 amino acids. Germline CDR1 is SGHNT and CDR2 is YYREEE (reference sequence). Here the CDR3 DNA reads TGTGCCAGCAGCTCAACCCGACCGGGAGAAAAACTGTTTTTT. This encodes CASSSTRPGEKLFF.

The V call is TRBV7-2, the J call TRBJ1-2; 8 nucleotides line up with TRBD1. The V gene end was trimmed by 2 bases and the J gene end by 8 bases; junction bases not matched to a gene: 4. The CDR3 length is 13 residues. Germline values: CDR1 SGHTA, CDR2 FQGNSA. CDR3 DNA sequence: TGTGCCAGCAGCTTACCGACAGGGGTCGGCTACACCTTC. The encoded protein is CASSLPTGVGYTF.

There are a few counts of this clone. CDR3 nucleotide sequence: TGTGCCACCCTCAGGGACAGGGGCGCACGGCAGCCCCAGCATTTT. Encoded protein: CATLRDRGARQPQHF. The chain recombines TRBV6-4 with TRBJ1-5; 10 nucleotides align to TRBD1. V dropped 10 bases and J dropped 7; count of bases not matched to a gene: 13. This CDR3 is 15 amino acids long. Germline V gene sequence: CDR1 MRHNA, CDR2 SNTAGT.

In the case of this clone: This may come from a read error, since a much larger clone is one base off. The V call is TRBV6-2 or TRBV6-3, the J call TRBJ2-5; 8 nucleotides match TRBD2. CDR1 is MNHEY, CDR2 SVGEGT, per germline. This CDR3 is 17 amino acids long. The CDR3, as DNA: TGTGCCAGCAGTTACTCGACGGCCAGCGGGGGAAAAGAGGCCCAGTACTTC. This gives the protein CASSYSTASGGKEAQYF.

The chain carries TRBV5-6 and TRBJ1-1; no definite D call. Trimming cost V 4 bases and J 8 bases, with 15 bases left between them. The CDR3 consists of 13 residues. The germline gives CDR1 SGHDT, CDR2 YYEEEE. CDR3 in amino acids: CASSGAGGGEAFF. The DNA for the CDR3 is TGTGCCAGCAGCGGTGCAGGTGGAGGGGAAGCTTTCTTT.

The V and J genes are TRBV9 and TRBJ2-1, with D hard to call. The CDR3 contains 15 residues. The V end lost 3 bases, the J end lost 3 bases, and 13 bases lay between the germline ends. From germline, CDR1 is SGDLS and CDR2 YYNGEE. CDR3 nucleotide sequence: TGTGCCAGCAGCGCCCTAGTCTCTCACTACAATGAGCAGTTCTTC. It is translated as CASSALVSHYNEQFF. Based on the CDR3 plus reference TRBV9 and TRBJ2-1, the full variable domain is DSGVTQTPKHLITATGQRVTLRCSPRSGDLSVYWYQQSLDQGLQFLIQYYNGEERAKGNILERFSAQQFPDLHSELNLSSLELGDSALYFCASSALVSHYNEQFFGPGTRLTVL.

V usage is TRBV12-3 or TRBV12-4 and J usage is TRBJ2-1, with D unresolved. The V end lost 0 bases, the J end lost 7 bases, and 7 bases lay between the germline ends. The CDR3 contains 13 residues. The CDR3, as DNA: TGTGCCAGCAGTTTAGCCACGGAGAATGAGCAGTTCTTC. Amino acid sequence: CASSLATENEQFF.

The rearrangement joins TRBV6-2 or TRBV6-3 to TRBJ2-3; 8 bases match TRBD1. The trim removed 4 bases at V and 3 bases at J, leaving 6 bases unmatched. Germline lookup yields CDR1 MNHEY and CDR2 SVGEGT. The CDR3 extends over 15 amino acids. The CDR3 coding sequence is TGTGCCAGCAGTTCTCGACAGGGGAGTACAGATACGCAGTATTTT. This codes for CASSSRQGSTDTQYF.

Concerning this clone: At one end, the junction sequence differs from germline, possibly due to a read error. J is TRBJ2-2 and V is TRBV5-6; 11 nucleotides line up with TRBD1. The CDR3 has 15 residues. Germline-derived CDR1 and CDR2 are SGHDT and YYEEEE. CDR3 region: CASRLWDRGSGELFF. CDR3 in DNA: TGTGCCAGCCGCTTGTGGGACAGGGGGTCCGGGGAGCTGTTTTTT.

The rearrangement joins TRBV3-1 (or the pseudogene TRBV3-2) to TRBJ2-7; possible D gene TRBD1, 5 bases. The V end was cut by 3 bases, the J end by 6 bases, with 27 bases between. The CDR3 runs to 18 residues. Per germline, CDR1 LGHDT and CDR2 YNNKEL (reference sequence). This chain's CDR3 is CASSQSRTLQVFLGEQYF. The CDR3 DNA reads TGTGCCAGCAGCCAGTCCCGGACCTTACAGGTTTTTCTTGGCGAGCAGTACTTC.

This clone was observed a single time. The J gene is TRBJ1-4, the V gene TRBV6-5; D perhaps matches TRBD1 (5 bases). Germline CDR1 is MNHEY and CDR2 is SVGAGI. The ends were cut back, 6 bases at V and 7 bases at J, with 15 bases in the middle. CDR3 size: 14 residues. The CDR3 DNA sequence: TGTGCCAGCAGCCGGCAGGGTCCTATTGAAAAACTGTTTTTT. It encodes CASSRQGPIEKLFF.

This chain links TRBV30 with TRBJ2-7; D unresolved. Germline loops: CDR1 GTSNPN, CDR2 SVGIG (reference sequence). The V gene lost 0 bases and the J gene lost 7 bases, with 13 bases spanning the gap. This CDR3 region has 13 residues. CDR3 region: CAWSVYEVGEQYF. In DNA form, the CDR3 reads TGTGCCTGGAGTGTGTACGAGGTAGGAGAGCAGTACTTC.

V and J are TRBV7-9 and TRBJ2-5; D call uncertain. Germline CDR1 reads SEHNR; CDR2 reads FQNEAQ (reference sequence). The CDR3 is made up of 14 amino acids. Trimming stripped 1 base from V and 1 base from J, with 7 bases between. In DNA form, the CDR3 reads TGTGCCAGCAGCTTAGTCTGGCCCCAAGAGACCCAGTACTTC. It translates to CASSLVWPQETQYF.

V gene TRBV6-2 or TRBV6-3 combines with J gene TRBJ2-3, with 8 nucleotides matching TRBD1. CDR1 is MNHEY and CDR2 is SVGEGT in the germline V gene. The CDR3 covers 16 residues. V shed 6 bases, J shed 3 bases, and the junction held 11 bases outside the gene matches. This CDR3 reads CASRPDRGKGTDTQYF. The CDR3 coding sequence is TGTGCCAGCAGACCTGACAGGGGAAAAGGAACAGATACGCAGTATTTT.

The V gene is TRBV7-2, the J gene TRBJ2-7, with TRBD1 matching over 7 bases. The CDR3 sequence is 16 residues long. V trimming: 5 bases; J trimming: 1 base; junction bases outside the gene matches: 11. The germline V gene has CDR1 SGHTA and CDR2 FQGNSA. In nucleotides, the CDR3 is TGTGCCAGCAGCCAAGATCGGGACAGCCAGTCCTACGAGCAGTACTTC. Its protein is CASSQDRDSQSYEQYF.

The J gene is TRBJ1-1, the V gene TRBV3-1 (or the pseudogene TRBV3-2); possible D gene TRBD1, 6 bases. CDR1 is LGHDT and CDR2 is YNNKEL in the germline V gene (reference sequence). The CDR3 spans 13 residues. The germline V and J ends were trimmed by 4 bases and 9 bases, with 15 bases remaining between them. CDR3 bases: TGTGCCAGCAGCCTTACTGGACAGTACCAAGCTTTCTTT. It encodes CASSLTGQYQAFF.

The chain couples TRBV2 to TRBJ1-6; D gene ambiguous. With 5 bases removed from V and 12 bases from J, the gap between germline ends came to 14 bases. This CDR3 is built from 13 residues. CDR1 is SNHLY, CDR2 FYNNEI, per germline. The CDR3, as DNA: TGTGCCAGCAGTACGGTCCTACGAGAACCCCTCCACTTT. Protein sequence: CASSTVLREPLHF.

This chain links TRBV29-1 with TRBJ2-2, with D uncertain. The CDR3 runs to 14 residues. V was clipped by 0 bases and J by 5 bases, with 10 bases between them. Germline V gene sequence: CDR1 SQVTM, CDR2 ANQGSEA. The DNA of the CDR3 is TGCAGCGTTGAAGAGAGTCAACGAACCGGGGAGCTGTTTTTT. It translates to CSVEESQRTGELFF.

This clone was counted a single time. The gene calls are TRBV30 and TRBJ2-4, with D hard to call. There are 15 residues in the CDR3. Germline loops: CDR1 GTSNPN, CDR2 SVGIG (reference sequence). With 0 bases removed from V and 0 bases from J, the gap between germline ends came to 9 bases. The CDR3 DNA reads TGTGCCTGGAGTGTCACTACGTTAGCCAAAAACATTCAGTACTTC. Residues: CAWSVTTLAKNIQYF.

This rearrangement joins TRBV28 to TRBJ2-7; TRBD2 aligns across 13 bases. Germline V gene sequence: CDR1 MDHEN, CDR2 SYDVKM. The V segment lost 8 bases and the J segment 0 bases; nucleotides outside the gene matches: 4. The CDR3 has 15 residues. CDR3 sequence: CASGTSGRASYEQYF. As DNA, the CDR3 is TGTGCCAGCGGTACTAGCGGGAGGGCCTCCTACGAGCAGTACTTC.

This chain links TRBV27 with TRBJ2-6, with a weak D call TRBD1 (5 bases). The germline gives CDR1 MNHEY, CDR2 SMNVEV (reference sequence). The V end was cut by 3 bases, the J end by 2 bases, with 8 bases between. The CDR3 loop spans 15 amino acids. The CDR3 is CASSFLGAGANVLTF. The DNA of the CDR3 is TGTGCCAGCAGTTTTTTAGGGGCTGGGGCCAACGTCCTGACTTTC.